Sequencing of this T cell receptor (beta chain) was carried out in a study of early T cells in non-severe SARS-CoV-2 infection listed by TCRdb under 2021. In the study overall: Because TCR sequencing was done on bulk RNA from unsorted whole blood, the alpha and beta chains could not be paired. Study-wide conclusions, independent of this receptor: Matching against VDJdb was skewed toward anti-spike CD8 responses, likely underestimated virus-specific expansions, and missed private and CD4 specificities.

The cysteine opens and the phenylalanine closes a CDR3 of 16 amino acids. Kept here is only the CDR3 DNA, which spans 48 bases and is read in frame from base 1. Sequences SEHNR (CDR1) and FQNEAQ (CDR2) are obtained from the germline V gene (reference sequence). Trimming accounts for 8 bases at V and 2 bases at J, while the number of junction bases matched to no gene is 7. Library preparation employed 5' RACE. The listed sequencing device is NextSeq 500. To correct for sequencing error and PCR bias, the TCR library protocol tagged individual cDNA molecules with unique molecular identifiers. Sequencing covered both TCR alpha and beta chains, and within each sample the abundances of alpha and beta sequences were tightly co-correlated. The paper's processing steps were these. Decombinator V4 was used to perform V gene, J gene and CDR3 annotation of TCR sequences. Expanded TCRs were defined as changing significantly between any two time points under a Poisson model with p below 0.0001. Abundances of TCRs were expressed as counts per million after normalisation to the total number of TCRs sequenced in each sample. MAIT TCRs were defined by TRAV1-2 paired with TRAJ12, TRAJ20 or TRAJ33, and iNKT TCRs by TRAV10 paired with TRAJ18. VDJdb, accessed 1 November 2021, was searched for CMV, EBV and SARS-CoV-2 annotated TCRs, with TCRs annotated for multiple antigens excluded. TCRdb applied fastp at Q25 and MiXCR to the public reads, then kept only in-frame beta chains. Here each entry gathers all rows of one CDR3 protein and keeps the most common genes and DNA. For this entry, the V and J calls and clone size follow TCRdb and not the study's own pipeline. The sample includes fewer than 60,000 distinct CDR3 sequences, with around 8.4% observed a single time. The leading ten clones occupy 4.2% of the sample.

This clonotype occurred many times. Its antigen is not yet known. The input lacks base qualities; no much larger clone sits a single base away. A case-control design nested within a healthcare worker cohort in London, UK, was used, with weekly nasopharyngeal swab PCR tests and blood sampling performed. Healthcare workers were enrolled in the week of the UK lockdown, from 23 to 31 March 2020, and were followed every week for up to roughly 16 weeks. This TCR was recovered from an adult who was a healthcare worker with PCR-confirmed SARS-CoV-2 infection or an uninfected control (not recorded which). Sequencing used whole blood. The chain is encoded by TRBV7-9 joined to TRBJ1-3; TRBD1 fits 12 bases in the junction. The nucleotide sequence is TGTGCCAGCGGTATGGGACAGGGGGCTCCTGGAAACACCATATATTTT. Its protein product is CASGMGQGAPGNTIYF.